A selection of T cell receptor beta chains follows, all from one sample in a study of control samples from healthy donors and cancer patients. Generated by immunoSEQ multiplex PCR, the TCRdb table keeps only in-frame clones and is missing some. The data show over 15,000 clones, around nine tenths seen once. Sequencing was performed on PBMCs. These receptors all stem from a man in his sixties with head and neck cancer. The CDR3 runs from the conserved cysteine through the conserved F or W. The D gene is left open where the match is weak. Expanded clones are given a class, and other clones once, few, many or no size at all.

TRBJ2-6 NA TRBV5-8 NA TGTGCCAGCAGCTTGGGCGACTCTGGGGCCAACGTCCTGACTTTC CASSLGDSGANVLTF
TRBJ1-1 NA TRBV7-2 NA TGTGCCAGCAGCTTAGCGGGGCGGACAGAAGCTTTCTTT CASSLAGRTEAFF
TRBJ2-1 NA TRBV5-1 NA TGCGCCAGCAGCTTGGGTCAGGGGAGGGATGAGCAGTTCTTC CASSLGQGRDEQFF
TRBJ2-1 NA TRBV29-1 NA TGCAGGGCCGGGGGACAGTACAATGAGCAGTTCTTC CRAGGQYNEQFF
TRBJ1-1 NA TRBV19 NA TGTGCCAGTAGTTCCACAGGGAATGGCGTTCTGAACACTGAAGCTTTCTTT CASSSTGNGVLNTEAFF
TRBJ1-4 once TRBV5-6 NA TGTGCCAGCAGCCCGCTCCGTGATGAAAAACTGTTTTTT CASSPLRDEKLFF
TRBJ1-6 NA TRBV5-1 NA TGCGCCAGCAGCTTGAACAGCAATTCACCCCTCCACTTT CASSLNSNSPLHF
TRBJ2-1 NA TRBV18 NA TGTGCCAGCTCAGCCGGGATAACAAGGGATGAGCAGTTCTTC CASSAGITRDEQFF
TRBJ1-2 NA TRBV3-1/TRBV3-2 NA TGTGCCAGCAGTCCGCTCGGGGCGCGTGGCTACACCTTC CASSPLGARGYTF
TRBJ2-1 NA TRBV2 TRBD2 TGTGCCAGCAGTGAAAGCCCCCTGCGGGGGGAACCGGGGGATGAGCAGTTCTTC CASSESPLRGEPGDEQFF
TRBJ2-1 NA TRBV6-2/TRBV6-3 NA TGTGCCAGCAGTTTTAACCCCTGGAATGAGCAGTTCTTC CASSFNPWNEQFF
TRBJ1-2 NA TRBV4-1 NA TGCGCCAGCAGCCAAGATTGGGGGGTTTTCTATGGCTACACCTTC CASSQDWGVFYGYTF
TRBJ1-5 NA TRBV19 NA TGTGCCAGTAGTATCGGTCCAGGGTCTAGCAATCAGCCCCAGCATTTT CASSIGPGSSNQPQHF
TRBJ1-6 NA TRBV3-1/TRBV3-2 NA TGTGCCAGCACCCCAAGGGGGGGTTCACCCCTCCACTTT CASTPRGGSPLHF
TRBJ2-1 NA TRBV5-6 TRBD2 TGTGCCAGCAGCCCGGGACTAGCGGGGGTTGGGAATGAGCAGTTCTTC CASSPGLAGVGNEQFF
TRBJ1-1 NA TRBV13 NA TGTGCCAGCAGCGAACGCGCGGATATCATGAACACTGAAGCTTTCTTT CASSERADIMNTEAFF
TRBJ2-7 NA TRBV11-2 TRBD1 TGTGCCAGCAGCTGGACAGGGGCCTACGAGCAGTACTTC CASSWTGAYEQYF
TRBJ1-1 NA TRBV7-2 NA TGTGCCAGCAGCTCGGTGAGGTCTGGCACTGAAGCTTTCTTT CASSSVRSGTEAFF
TRBJ2-3 NA TRBV5-5 TRBD2 TGTGCCAGCAGCTTGGGGGCTAGCGGGGGCACAGATACGCAGTATTTT CASSLGASGGTDTQYF
TRBJ2-1 NA TRBV7-9 NA TGTGCCAGCAGCCTGATAGTGGGGACTCTCAATGAGCAGTTCTTC CASSLIVGTLNEQFF
TRBJ1-2 NA TRBV3-1/TRBV3-2 TRBD1 TGTGCCAGCAGCCAGAGGGGACAGGGAGGATCTGGCTACACCTTC CASSQRGQGGSGYTF
TRBJ1-5 NA TRBV12-5 TRBD1 TGTGCTAGTGGTTCCGATATTCTGGGACAGGGTTATCAGCCCCAGCATTTT CASGSDILGQGYQPQHF
TRBJ1-1 NA TRBV4-1 TRBD1 TGCGCCAGCAGCCATACAGGGGCCTCGGGAACTGAAGCTTTCTTT CASSHTGASGTEAFF
TRBJ1-4 NA TRBV11-2 TRBD1 TGTGCCAGCAGCTTAACACCCGGGACAGGGAGTGAAAAACTGTTTTTT CASSLTPGTGSEKLFF
TRBJ2-3 NA TRBV6-5 NA TGTGCCAGCAGTCACGTAAGCACAGATACGCAGTATTTT CASSHVSTDTQYF
TRBJ1-5 few TRBV7-3 NA TGTGCCAGCAGCCTTGACAGAAGCCAGCCCCAGCATTTT CASSLDRSQPQHF
TRBJ1-2 NA TRBV9 TRBD1 TGTGCCAGCAGCCCCCCGACAGGACAGGAGGAATACTATGGCTACACCTTC CASSPPTGQEEYYGYTF
TRBJ1-2 NA TRBV7-2 NA TGTGCCAGCAGCTTAGGGGAGGGCAACTATGGCTACACCTTC CASSLGEGNYGYTF
TRBJ1-5 NA TRBV10-3 NA TGTGCCATCAGGGCAGGCCAGGAGCCCCAGCATTTT CAIRAGQEPQHF
TRBJ2-7 NA TRBV3-1/TRBV3-2 NA TGTGCCAGCAGCCAAGAGGGCGGCTCCTACGAGCAGTACTTC CASSQEGGSYEQYF
TRBJ2-1 NA TRBV10-3 NA TGTGCCATCAGTGAGGAGGGCCTCTCCTACAATGAGCAGTTCTTC CAISEEGLSYNEQFF
TRBJ2-1 NA TRBV20-1 TRBD1 TGCAGTGCAAGACAGGGGCAGGAGCAGTTCTTC CSARQGQEQFF
TRBJ1-1 NA TRBV5-1 NA TGCGCCAGCAGCCTGACCCCCGACTGGGTCACTGAAGCTTTCTTT CASSLTPDWVTEAFF
TRBJ2-7 NA TRBV2 TRBD1 TGTGCCAGCAGAACAGGGGGCGCTGGGTACGAGCAGTACTTC CASRTGGAGYEQYF
TRBJ2-1 NA TRBV2 NA TGTGCCAGCAGTTCGCCGGGACCCGCGCAGTTCTTC CASSSPGPAQFF
TRBJ1-6 NA TRBV2 NA TGTGCCAGCAGTGAATTCGGGTATAATTCACCCCTCCACTTT CASSEFGYNSPLHF
TRBJ2-7 NA TRBV6-5 TRBD2 TGTGCCAGCGGGGTGGGGAGCGGGGGAAGATACGAGCAGTACTTC CASGVGSGGRYEQYF
TRBJ2-7 NA TRBV5-4 NA TGTGCCAGCAGCGAAGGGGGGTACGAGCAGTACTTC CASSEGGYEQYF
TRBJ2-5 NA TRBV18 TRBD2 TGTGCCAGCTCACCAGACAGCACGGGAGGGACCCAGTACTTC CASSPDSTGGTQYF
TRBJ2-3 NA TRBV9 TRBD2 TGTGCCAGCAGCGCCGAACTAGCGGGGCCACGCCGGGATACGCAGTATTTT CASSAELAGPRRDTQYF
TRBJ1-1 NA TRBV5-1 NA TGCGCCAGCAGCTTGGAGGAGGCGAACACTGAAGCTTTCTTT CASSLEEANTEAFF
TRBJ1-5 NA TRBV2 NA TGTGCCAGCAGTGAGGCCCAATGGATTCAGCCCCAGCATTTT CASSEAQWIQPQHF
TRBJ1-6 few TRBV2 NA TGTGCCAGCAGTGAAAATAAGAATTCACCCCTCCACTTT CASSENKNSPLHF
TRBJ1-4 NA TRBV3-1/TRBV3-2 NA TGTGCCAGCAGCCAAGCCTCCCGGGGAATTAATGAAAAACTGTTTTTT CASSQASRGINEKLFF
TRBJ2-7 NA TRBV7-9 NA TGTGCCTTTGTCAAGGATTACGAGCAGTACTTC CAFVKDYEQYF
TRBJ2-1 few TRBV7-2 NA TGTGCCAGCAGCTTAGGAGGGTCTACCAATGAGCAGTTCTTC CASSLGGSTNEQFF
TRBJ2-5 NA TRBV24-1 TRBD2 TGTGCCACCAGTGATTCGGGAGGAGAGACCCAGTACTTC CATSDSGGETQYF